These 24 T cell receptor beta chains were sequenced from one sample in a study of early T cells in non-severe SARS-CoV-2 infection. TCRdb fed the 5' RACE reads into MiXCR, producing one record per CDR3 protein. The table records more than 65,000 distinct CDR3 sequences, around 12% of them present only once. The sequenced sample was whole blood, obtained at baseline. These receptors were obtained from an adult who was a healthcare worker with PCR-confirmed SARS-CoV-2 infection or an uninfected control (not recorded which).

The CDR3 sequence: CASSWGTGGETQYF. For the CDR3, the DNA is TGCGCCAGCAGCTGGGGGACAGGGGGAGAGACCCAGTACTTC. The chain links TRBV5-1 to TRBJ2-5; the match to TRBD1 covers 11 bases. This CDR3 is built from 14 residues. The trim removed 3 bases at V and 4 bases at J, leaving 2 bases unmatched. From germline, CDR1 is SGHRS and CDR2 YFSETQ.

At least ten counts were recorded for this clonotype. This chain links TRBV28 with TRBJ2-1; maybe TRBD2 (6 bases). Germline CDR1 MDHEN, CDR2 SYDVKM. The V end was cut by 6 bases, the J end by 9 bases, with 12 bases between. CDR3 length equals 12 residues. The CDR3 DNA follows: TGTGCCAGCAGCCGCGGGGCCGTTGAGCAGTTCTTC. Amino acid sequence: CASSRGAVEQFF.

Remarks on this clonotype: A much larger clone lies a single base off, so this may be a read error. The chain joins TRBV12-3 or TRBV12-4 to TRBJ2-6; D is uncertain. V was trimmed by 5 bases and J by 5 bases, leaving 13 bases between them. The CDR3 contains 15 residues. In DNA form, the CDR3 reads TGTGCCAGCAGTGCCGGCCTATCTAGGGCCAACGTCCTGACTTTC. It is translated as CASSAGLSRANVLTF.

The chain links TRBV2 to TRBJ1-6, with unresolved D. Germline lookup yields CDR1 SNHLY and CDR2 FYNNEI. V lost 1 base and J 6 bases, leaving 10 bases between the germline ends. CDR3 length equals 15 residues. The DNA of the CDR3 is TGTGCCAGCAGTGAAGAGGCAGGCCTTAATTCACCCCTCCACTTT. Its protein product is CASSEEAGLNSPLHF.

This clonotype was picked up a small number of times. The CDR3 sequence: CASTLDGAYEQYF. The CDR3 nucleotides read TGTGCCAGCACTCTGGACGGGGCCTACGAGCAGTACTTC. The rearrangement links TRBV11-2 to TRBJ2-7; D possibly corresponds to TRBD2 (5 bases). Between the trimmed V and J ends, which lost 7 bases and 2 bases, there was a span of 12 bases. CDR3 length equals 13 residues. Per the germline V gene, CDR1 is SGHAT and CDR2 is FQNNGV. Drawing the rest from reference TRBV11-2 and TRBJ2-7, the complete variable domain is EAGVAQSPRYKIIEKRQSVAFWCNPISGHATLYWYQQILGQGPKLLIQFQNNGVVDDSQLPKDRFSAERLKGVDSTLKIQPAKLEDSAVYLCASTLDGAYEQYFGPGTRLTVT.

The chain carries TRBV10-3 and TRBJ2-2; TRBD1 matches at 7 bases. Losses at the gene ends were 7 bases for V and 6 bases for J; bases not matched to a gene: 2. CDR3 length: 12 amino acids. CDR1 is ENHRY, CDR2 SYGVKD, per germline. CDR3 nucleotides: TGTGCCATCAACGACAGGGCCGGGGAGCTGTTTTTT. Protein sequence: CAINDRAGELFF.

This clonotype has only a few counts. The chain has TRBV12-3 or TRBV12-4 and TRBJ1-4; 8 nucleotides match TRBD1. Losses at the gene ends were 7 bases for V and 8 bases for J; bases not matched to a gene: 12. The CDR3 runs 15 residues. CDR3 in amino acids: CASTRRGQVQEKLFF. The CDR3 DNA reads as TGTGCCAGCACCCGGCGGGGACAGGTGCAGGAAAAACTGTTTTTT.

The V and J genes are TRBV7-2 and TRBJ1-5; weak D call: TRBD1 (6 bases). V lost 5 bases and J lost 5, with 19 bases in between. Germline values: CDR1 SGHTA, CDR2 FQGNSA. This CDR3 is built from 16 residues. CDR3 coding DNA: TGTGCCAGCAGCCCTCTCGAGGGGGATGGGCATCAGCCCCAGCATTTT. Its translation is CASSPLEGDGHQPQHF.

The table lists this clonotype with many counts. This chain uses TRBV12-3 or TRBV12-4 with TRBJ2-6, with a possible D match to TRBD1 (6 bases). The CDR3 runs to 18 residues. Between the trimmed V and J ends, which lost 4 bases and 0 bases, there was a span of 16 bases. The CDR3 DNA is TGTGCCAGCAGTTCCCCGACAGGTTCTGCCTCTGGGGCCAACGTCCTGACTTTC. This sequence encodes CASSSPTGSASGANVLTF.

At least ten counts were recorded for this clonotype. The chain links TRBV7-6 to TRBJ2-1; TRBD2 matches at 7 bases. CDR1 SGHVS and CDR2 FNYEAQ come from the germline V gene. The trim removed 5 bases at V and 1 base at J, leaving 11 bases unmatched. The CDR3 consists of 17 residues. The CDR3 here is CASSPAGAGESYNEQFF. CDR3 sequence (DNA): TGTGCCAGCAGCCCGGCTGGGGCGGGAGAATCCTACAATGAGCAGTTCTTC. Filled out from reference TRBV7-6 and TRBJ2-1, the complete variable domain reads GAGVSQSPRYKVTKRGQDVALRCDPISGHVSLYWYRQALGQGPEFLTYFNYEAQQDKSGLPNDRFSAERPEGSISTLTIQRTEQRDSAMYRCASSPAGAGESYNEQFFGPGTRLTVL.

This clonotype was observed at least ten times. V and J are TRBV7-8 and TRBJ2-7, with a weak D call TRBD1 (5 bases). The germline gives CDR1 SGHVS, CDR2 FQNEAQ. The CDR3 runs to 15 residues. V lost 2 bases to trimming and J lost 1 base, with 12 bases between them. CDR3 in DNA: TGTGCCAGCAGCTTAATGGCAGGGCCTTCCTACGAGCAGTACTTC. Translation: CASSLMAGPSYEQYF.

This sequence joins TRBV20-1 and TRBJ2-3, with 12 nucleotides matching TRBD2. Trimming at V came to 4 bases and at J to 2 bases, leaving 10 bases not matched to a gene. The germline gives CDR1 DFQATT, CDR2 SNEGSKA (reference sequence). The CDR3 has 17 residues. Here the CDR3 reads CSATNRGLAGPTDTQYF. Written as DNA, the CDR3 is TGCAGTGCTACTAATCGGGGACTAGCGGGCCCCACAGATACGCAGTATTTT.

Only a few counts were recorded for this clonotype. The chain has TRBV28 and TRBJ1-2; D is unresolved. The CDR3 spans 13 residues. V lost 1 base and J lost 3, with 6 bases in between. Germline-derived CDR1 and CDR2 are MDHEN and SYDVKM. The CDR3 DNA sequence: TGTGCCAGCAGTTTATTGGGCTACTATGGCTACACCTTC. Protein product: CASSLLGYYGYTF.

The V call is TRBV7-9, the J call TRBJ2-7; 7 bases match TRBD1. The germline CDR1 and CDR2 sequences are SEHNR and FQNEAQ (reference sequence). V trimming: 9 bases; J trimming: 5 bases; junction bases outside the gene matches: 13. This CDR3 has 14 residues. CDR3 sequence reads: CASTRQGIGDEQYF. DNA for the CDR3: TGTGCCAGTACCCGACAGGGAATAGGGGACGAGCAGTACTTC.

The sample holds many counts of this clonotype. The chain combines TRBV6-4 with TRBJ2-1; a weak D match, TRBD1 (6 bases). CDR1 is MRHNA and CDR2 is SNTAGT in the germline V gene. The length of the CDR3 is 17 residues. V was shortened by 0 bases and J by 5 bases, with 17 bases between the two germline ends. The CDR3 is CASSDSGGEHTDNEQFF. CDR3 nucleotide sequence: TGTGCCAGCAGTGACTCAGGGGGTGAGCACACAGACAATGAGCAGTTCTTC.

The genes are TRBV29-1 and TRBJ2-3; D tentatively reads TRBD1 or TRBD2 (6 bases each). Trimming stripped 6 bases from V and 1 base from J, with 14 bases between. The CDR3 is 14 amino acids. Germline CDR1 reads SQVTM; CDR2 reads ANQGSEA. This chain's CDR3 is CSVEGGRGTDTQYF. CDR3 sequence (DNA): TGCAGCGTGGAGGGGGGACGGGGCACAGATACGCAGTATTTT.

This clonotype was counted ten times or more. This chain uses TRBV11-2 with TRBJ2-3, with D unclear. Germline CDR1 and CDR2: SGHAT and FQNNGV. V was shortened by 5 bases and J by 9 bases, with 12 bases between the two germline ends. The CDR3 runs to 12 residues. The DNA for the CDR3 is TGTGCCAGCAGCCCTCGAGGAGAGACGCAGTATTTT. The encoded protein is CASSPRGETQYF.

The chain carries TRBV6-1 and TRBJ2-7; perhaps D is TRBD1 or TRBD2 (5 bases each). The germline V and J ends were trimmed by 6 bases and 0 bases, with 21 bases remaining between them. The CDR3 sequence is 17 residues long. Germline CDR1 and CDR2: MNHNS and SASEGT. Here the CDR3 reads CASRTGTYKGTSYEQYF. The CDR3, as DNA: TGTGCCAGCAGAACTGGGACGTACAAGGGGACCTCCTACGAGCAGTACTTC.

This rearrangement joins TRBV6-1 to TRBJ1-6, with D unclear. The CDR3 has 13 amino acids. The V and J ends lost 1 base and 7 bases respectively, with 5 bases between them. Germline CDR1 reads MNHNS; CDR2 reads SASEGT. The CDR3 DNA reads TGTGCCAGCAGTGAAGGTTGGAATTCACCCCTCCACTTT. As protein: CASSEGWNSPLHF.

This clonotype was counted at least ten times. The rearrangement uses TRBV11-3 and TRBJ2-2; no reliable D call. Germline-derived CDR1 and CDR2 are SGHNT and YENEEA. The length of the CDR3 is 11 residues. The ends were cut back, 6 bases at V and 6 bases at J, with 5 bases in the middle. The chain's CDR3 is CASSRAGELFF. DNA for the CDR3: TGTGCCAGCAGTCGTGCCGGGGAGCTGTTTTTT.

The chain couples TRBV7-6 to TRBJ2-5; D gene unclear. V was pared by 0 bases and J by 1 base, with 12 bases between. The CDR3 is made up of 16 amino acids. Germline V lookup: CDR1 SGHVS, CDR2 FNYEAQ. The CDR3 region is CASSLARQLAQETQYF. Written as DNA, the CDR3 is TGTGCCAGCAGCTTAGCGCGGCAACTCGCCCAAGAGACCCAGTACTTC. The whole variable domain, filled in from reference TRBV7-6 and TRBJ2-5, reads GAGVSQSPRYKVTKRGQDVALRCDPISGHVSLYWYRQALGQGPEFLTYFNYEAQQDKSGLPNDRFSAERPEGSISTLTIQRTEQRDSAMYRCASSLARQLAQETQYFGPGTRLLVL.

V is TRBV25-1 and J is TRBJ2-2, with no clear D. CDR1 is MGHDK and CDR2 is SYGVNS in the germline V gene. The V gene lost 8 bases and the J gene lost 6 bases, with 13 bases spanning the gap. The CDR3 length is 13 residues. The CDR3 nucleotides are TGTGCCAGCCAAATTGGTCCTGCCGGGGAGCTGTTTTTT. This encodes CASQIGPAGELFF.

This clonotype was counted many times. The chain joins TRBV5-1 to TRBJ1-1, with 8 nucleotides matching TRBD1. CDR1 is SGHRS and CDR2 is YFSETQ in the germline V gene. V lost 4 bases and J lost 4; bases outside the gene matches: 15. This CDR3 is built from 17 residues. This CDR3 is CASSRSLGQGEGTEAFF. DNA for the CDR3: TGCGCCAGCAGCAGGTCGTTAGGACAGGGCGAGGGCACTGAAGCTTTCTTT. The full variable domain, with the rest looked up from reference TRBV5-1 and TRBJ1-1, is KAGVTQTPRYLIKTRGQQVTLSCSPISGHRSVSWYQQTPGQGLQFLFEYFSETQRNKGNFPGRFSGRQFSNSRSEMNVSTLELGDSALYLCASSRSLGQGEGTEAFFGQGTRLTVV.

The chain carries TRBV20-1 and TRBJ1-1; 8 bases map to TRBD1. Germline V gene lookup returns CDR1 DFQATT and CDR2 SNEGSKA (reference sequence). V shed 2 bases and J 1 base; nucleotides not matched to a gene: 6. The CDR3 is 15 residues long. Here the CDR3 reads CSARPGTGWNTEAFF. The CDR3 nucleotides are TGCAGTGCTAGACCCGGGACAGGCTGGAACACTGAAGCTTTCTTT.